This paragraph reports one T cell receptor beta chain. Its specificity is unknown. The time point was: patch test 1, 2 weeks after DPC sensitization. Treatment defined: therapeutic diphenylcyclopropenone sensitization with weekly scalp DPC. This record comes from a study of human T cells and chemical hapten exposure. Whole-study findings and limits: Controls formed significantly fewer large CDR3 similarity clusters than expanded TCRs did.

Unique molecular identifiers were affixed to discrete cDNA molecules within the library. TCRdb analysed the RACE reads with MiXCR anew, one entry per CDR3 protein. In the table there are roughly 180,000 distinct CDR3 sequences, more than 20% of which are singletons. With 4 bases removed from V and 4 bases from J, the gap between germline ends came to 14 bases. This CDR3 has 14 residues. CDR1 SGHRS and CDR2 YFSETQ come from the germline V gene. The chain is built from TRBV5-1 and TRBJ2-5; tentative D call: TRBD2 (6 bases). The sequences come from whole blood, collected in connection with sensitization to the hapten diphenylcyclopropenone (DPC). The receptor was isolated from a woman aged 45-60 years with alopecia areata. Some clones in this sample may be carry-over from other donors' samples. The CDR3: CASSEAGGRETQYF. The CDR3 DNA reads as TGCGCCAGCAGCGAAGCGGGCGGGCGAGAGACCCAGTACTTC. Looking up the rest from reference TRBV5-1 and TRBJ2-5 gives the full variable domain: KAGVTQTPRYLIKTRGQQVTLSCSPISGHRSVSWYQQTPGQGLQFLFEYFSETQRNKGNFPGRFSGRQFSNSRSEMNVSTLELGDSALYLCASSEAGGRETQYFGPGTRLLVL.